This T cell receptor beta chain appears in the sequencing data of a study of blood T cells in healthy people across ages. Whole-study findings and limits: Naive T cell percentage and TCR beta diversity correlated strongly. Underestimates were what the diversity estimates from one million T cells were considered to be. Both naive CD4+ cell counts and diversity were greater in long-lived donors than in aged donors.

The V gene lost 3 bases and the J gene lost 5 bases, with 14 bases spanning the gap. CDR1 DFQATT and CDR2 SNEGSKA come from the germline V gene (reference sequence). The CDR3 loop spans 13 amino acids. Concerning this clonotype itself: What it binds is unknown.

Through a sample-barcoded 5' primer and a J-beta primer mix, a second PCR was run for roughly 6 to 12 cycles. In TCRdb, the 5' RACE reads were re-called with MiXCR into one record per CDR3 protein. The sample shows roughly 1.6 million distinct CDR3 sequences, about 32% of them seen only once. Sequenced: blood. The clonotype originates from a woman younger than 45 in good health. The V call is TRBV20-1, the J call TRBJ2-7; D may match TRBD1 or TRBD2 (5 bases each). CDR3 residues: CSASRDPGDEQYF. CDR3 nucleotide sequence: TGCAGTGCTAGCCGGGACCCTGGAGACGAGCAGTACTTC.